Given below is one T cell receptor beta chain in context. Original methodology: Amplification with reference gene primers provided the estimates of nucleated cell counts. Sequencing was performed with immunoSEQ multiplex PCR; in TCRdb, only in-frame clones are kept and a portion is missing. That table furnishes V, J and clone size, whereas the DNA furnished D and trimming. The data contain approximately 150,000 clones, around nine tenths of them singletons. The data stem from a study of blood T cell repertoires in COVID-19. Study-level information: From the United States, Italy and Spain came samples of acute and convalescent COVID-19.

V trimming: 4 bases; J trimming: 5 bases; junction bases outside the gene matches: 12. Germline V gives CDR1 SGHKS, CDR2 YYEKEE (reference sequence). The CDR3 runs to 16 residues. The TCR was taken from a human donor in a cohort sampled during active COVID-19. The rearrangement uses TRBV5-5 and TRBJ2-5; 9 bases fit TRBD2. Sequencing used peripheral blood. The CDR3 DNA reads TGTGCCAGCAGCCGAGGTATAGCGGGGGCGTCGGAGACCCAGTACTTC. Its protein is CASSRGIAGASETQYF.